Following are 25 T cell receptor beta chains from one sample sequenced in a study of CD8 T cells in Susac syndrome. The RNA input was about 0.45 to 1 ug, and it was reverse transcribed with random hexamers. From the immunoSEQ multiplex PCR reads, TCRdb called clonotypes with MiXCR, one entry per CDR3 protein. The sample lists 80,000 or so distinct CDR3 sequences, around 94% occurring once. Sequenced input: CD8+ T cells from PBMCs. All receptors derive from a human donor in good health.

The chain combines TRBV28 with TRBJ2-7; D remains ambiguous. Germline CDR1 MDHEN, CDR2 SYDVKM. CDR3 length equals 15 residues. V was trimmed by 5 bases and J by 3 bases, leaving 17 bases between them. The CDR3, as DNA: TGTGCCAGCAGTCCTACGGACGGTTACCTCTACGAGCAGTACGTC. As protein: CASSPTDGYLYEQYV.

The DNA for the CDR3 is TGTGCCAGCAGTTGGGGCCTAGGGCCTATGAACACTGAAGCTTTCTTT. This translates into CASSWGLGPMNTEAFF. The chain uses TRBV12-3 or TRBV12-4 and TRBJ1-1, with a possible D match to TRBD1 (5 bases). The V and J ends lost 4 bases and 0 bases respectively, with 15 bases between them. CDR3 length: 16 residues.

V usage is TRBV5-6 and J usage is TRBJ1-5; D unclear. The CDR3 loop spans 12 amino acids. Trimming removed 0 bases at V and 9 bases at J, with 7 bases between. Germline CDR1 reads SGHDT; CDR2 reads YYEEEE. The CDR3 reads CASSLDVGPQHF. In DNA form, the CDR3 reads TGTGCCAGCAGCTTGGATGTGGGGCCCCAGCATTTT.

The gene calls are TRBV15 and TRBJ2-2; no clear D gene. V lost 0 bases and J lost 4, with 9 bases in between. The CDR3 consists of 15 residues. The germline CDR1 and CDR2 sequences are LNHNV and YYDKDF (reference sequence). In nucleotides, the CDR3 is TGTGCCACCAGCAGAGATCGGCAGGCCACCGGGGAGCTGTTTTTT. Its protein is CATSRDRQATGELFF. Together with reference TRBV15 and TRBJ2-2, the CDR3 gives the full variable domain: DAMVIQNPRYQVTQFGKPVTLSCSQTLNHNVMYWYQQKSSQAPKLLFHYYDKDFNNEADTPDNFQSRRPNTSFCFLDIRSPGLGDTAMYLCATSRDRQATGELFFGEGSRLTVL.

This sequence joins TRBV3-1 and TRBJ2-7, with no clear D. The CDR3 contains 14 residues. CDR1 is LGHDT and CDR2 is YNNKEL in the germline V gene (reference sequence). V lost 4 bases and J lost 0, with 10 bases in between. In nucleotides, the CDR3 is TGTGCCAGCAGCCCTGAGGCCAGCTCCTACGAGCAGTACTTC. Encoded protein: CASSPEASSYEQYF.

The chain uses TRBV7-9 and TRBJ1-5, with 7 bases lining up with TRBD1. This CDR3 has 18 residues. Trimming cost V 6 bases and J 2 bases; bases outside gene matches: 16. CDR1 and CDR2 (germline): SEHNR, FQNEAQ (reference sequence). CDR3 region: CASSFAIRDREGNQPQHF. The CDR3, as DNA: TGTGCCAGCAGTTTCGCGATCCGAGACAGGGAGGGCAATCAGCCCCAGCATTTT.

This clonotype appeared a few times. This chain joins TRBV6-1 and TRBJ2-5; 7 nucleotides align to TRBD2. Germline assignment: CDR1 MNHNS and CDR2 SASEGT. V dropped 3 bases and J dropped 5; count of bases not matched to a gene: 3. This CDR3 is 13 amino acids long. CDR3 sequence (DNA): TGTGCCAGCAGTGAGACTAGCCGCGAGACCCAGTACTTC. Translation: CASSETSRETQYF.

The chain joins TRBV7-6 to TRBJ2-7; a weak D match, TRBD1 (6 bases). Trimming took 5 bases from V and 6 from J, leaving 14 bases between them. Germline CDR1 is SGHVS and CDR2 is FNYEAQ. This CDR3 has 13 residues. CDR3: CASSLTGYGEQYV. In DNA, the CDR3 is TGTGCCAGCAGCCTAACAGGGTACGGCGAGCAGTACGTC.

The chain combines TRBV11-3 with TRBJ2-3; TRBD1 matches at 7 bases. V lost 4 bases to trimming and J lost 1 base; unmatched junction nucleotides: 8. The CDR3 has 16 residues. The germline V gene encodes CDR1 SGHNT and CDR2 YENEEA. The CDR3 loop is CASSSTGMEGTDTQYF. CDR3 sequence (DNA): TGTGCCAGCAGCTCGACAGGGATGGAGGGCACAGATACGCAGTATTTT.

V and J are TRBV4-3 and TRBJ1-6; D ambiguous. Per germline, CDR1 LGHNA and CDR2 YSLEER. V was trimmed by 1 base and J by 7 bases, leaving 11 bases between them. This CDR3 has 15 amino acids. DNA of the CDR3: TGCGCCAGCAGCCAAGGAGAAAACGACAATTCACCCCTCCACTTT. This codes for CASSQGENDNSPLHF.

CDR3 nucleotides: TGTGCCAGCAGCCATAGAGCCGGGACTAGCGGGAGGGCCCAGCCCTACGAGCAGTACGTC. Translation: CASSHRAGTSGRAQPYEQYV. V gene TRBV3-1 combines with J gene TRBJ2-7; 16 positions match TRBD2. Germline V lookup: CDR1 LGHDT, CDR2 YNNKEL (reference sequence). This CDR3 region has 20 residues. V gave up 3 bases and J gave up 2 bases; unmatched junction bases: 13.

This clonotype was recorded once. The V call is TRBV5-1, the J call TRBJ1-1, with a possible D match to TRBD1 (5 bases). The CDR3 loop spans 13 amino acids. Germline loops: CDR1 SGHRS, CDR2 YFSETQ. Trimming cost V 3 bases and J 0 bases, with 6 bases left between them. CDR3 DNA sequence: TGCGCCAGCAGCTCGACAGTGAACACTGAAGCTTTCTTT. This encodes CASSSTVNTEAFF.

The chain links TRBV6-6 to TRBJ2-5; perhaps TRBD1 as D (6 bases). V lost 5 bases, J lost 2 bases, and 12 bases lay in between. Germline lookup yields CDR1 MNHNY and CDR2 SVGAGI (reference sequence). The CDR3 totals 14 residues. CDR3 in DNA: TGTGCCAGCAGTCACAGGGTCGGGCAAGAGACCCAGTACTTC. Encoded protein: CASSHRVGQETQYF.

The V gene is TRBV20-1, the J gene TRBJ1-3; 7 positions agree with TRBD1. The trim removed 3 bases at V and 1 base at J, leaving 6 bases unmatched. Germline V gives CDR1 DFQATT, CDR2 SNEGSKA (reference sequence). The length of the CDR3 is 15 residues. This chain's CDR3 is CSARRTGESGNTIYF. The CDR3 DNA is TGCAGTGCTAGGAGGACAGGCGAGTCTGGAAACACCATATATTTT.

V usage is TRBV6-4 and J usage is TRBJ2-1; no clear D. Deletions cut 3 bases from V and 1 base from J, with 4 bases between. This CDR3 region has 13 residues. Germline V gene data show CDR1 as MRHNA and CDR2 as SNTAGT. CDR3 nucleotide sequence: TGTGCCAGCAGTGATAAATCCTACAATGAGCAGTTCTTC. This translates into CASSDKSYNEQFF.

The V gene is TRBV19, the J gene TRBJ2-7, with D perhaps TRBD1 or TRBD2 (5 bases each). Trimming stripped 6 bases from V and 2 bases from J, with 14 bases between. This CDR3 is built from 14 residues. Germline V gene lookup returns CDR1 LNHDA and CDR2 SQIVND (reference sequence). CDR3 sequence (DNA): TGTGCCAGTAGCGGGGCAGATAGACCCTACGAGCAGTACTTC. Translating it yields CASSGADRPYEQYF.

The chain carries TRBV4-1 and TRBJ1-1; D is unresolved. Germline values: CDR1 MGHRA, CDR2 YSYEKL. The ends were cut back, 1 base at V and 8 bases at J, with 20 bases in the middle. The CDR3 has 16 residues. The CDR3 nucleotides are TGCGCCAGCAGCCAAGCCCGGACGGGCGGCGGGCCCGAAGCTTTCTTT. It codes for CASSQARTGGGPEAFF.

V is TRBV2 and J is TRBJ2-1, with D perhaps given as TRBD1 or TRBD2 (5 bases each). Germline V gene lookup returns CDR1 SNHLY and CDR2 FYNNEI. This CDR3 is built from 16 residues. V lost 1 base and J lost 5, with 15 bases in between. As DNA, the CDR3 is TGTGCCAGCAGTGAAGACGGGACGCCCATTCACAATGAGCAGTTCTTC. It encodes CASSEDGTPIHNEQFF.

The chain combines TRBV7-6 with TRBJ1-2; 8 nucleotides line up with TRBD1. The CDR3 is made up of 16 amino acids. The trim removed 2 bases at V and 3 bases at J, leaving 8 bases unmatched. CDR1 is SGHVS and CDR2 is FNYEAQ in the germline V gene. CDR3 loop: CASSLQGAGRHYGYTF. In nucleotides, the CDR3 is TGTGCCAGCAGCTTACAGGGGGCAGGGAGGCACTATGGCTACACCTTC.

The V and J genes are TRBV27 and TRBJ1-2; 7 nucleotides agree with TRBD1. Per the germline V gene, CDR1 is MNHEY and CDR2 is SMNVEV (reference sequence). The CDR3 spans 14 residues. V shed 7 bases and J 3 bases; nucleotides not matched to a gene: 8. The CDR3 DNA is TGTGCCAGCAAGGGCAAGGGGGCCTACTATGGCTACACCTTC. This translates into CASKGKGAYYGYTF.

This chain connects TRBV3-1 to TRBJ2-3, with D possibly being TRBD1 (5 bases). Trimming cost V 5 bases and J 6 bases, with 27 bases left between them. The CDR3 has 18 residues. Per the germline V gene, CDR1 is LGHDT and CDR2 is YNNKEL (reference sequence). The CDR3 region has the DNA TGTGCCAGCAGCACCTACCACCAGGGCTATGGGGCCACGGATACGCAGTATTTT. Translating it yields CASSTYHQGYGATDTQYF.

The rearrangement joins TRBV27 to TRBJ2-7, with unresolved D. CDR1 MNHEY and CDR2 SMNVEV come from the germline V gene (reference sequence). Trimming left V 2 bases short and J 0 bases short, with 8 bases between. The CDR3 consists of 14 residues. The CDR3 nucleotides are TGTGCCAGCAGTTTAAGCAGGCGCTCCTACGAGCAGTACTTC. Translating it yields CASSLSRRSYEQYF.

The chain is built from TRBV27 and TRBJ1-2; D is ambiguous. Trimming took 4 bases from V and 2 from J, leaving 11 bases between them. Germline CDR1 reads MNHEY; CDR2 reads SMNVEV (reference sequence). CDR3 length equals 14 residues. As DNA, the CDR3 is TGTGCCAGCAGTTCCCTTCTTCCCAACTATGGCTACACCTTC. Amino acid sequence: CASSSLLPNYGYTF.

V gene TRBV4-3 combines with J gene TRBJ2-1, with D possibly matching TRBD2 (5 bases). This CDR3 comprises 14 residues. The V end was cut by 0 bases, the J end by 4 bases, with 7 bases between. CDR1 is LGHNA and CDR2 is YSLEER in the germline V gene. CDR3 protein: CASSQDWRYNEQFF. CDR3 in DNA: TGCGCCAGCAGCCAAGATTGGAGGTACAATGAGCAGTTCTTC.

The V gene is TRBV5-4, the J gene TRBJ2-1, with D perhaps being TRBD1 or TRBD2 (5 bases each). This CDR3 is 11 amino acids long. Trimming removed 3 bases at V and 13 bases at J, with 11 bases between. From germline, CDR1 is SGHNT and CDR2 YYREEE (reference sequence). The CDR3 DNA reads as TGTGCCAGCAGCTCAGGGACGGGACAGTTCTTC. It codes for CASSSGTGQFF.